The 5 T cell receptor beta chains below were found in one sample sequenced in a study of blood T cells in healthy people across ages. PCR was performed a second time for roughly 7 to 11 cycles using a sample-barcoded 5' primer and a J-beta primer mix. TCRdb re-derived calls from the 5' RACE reads in MiXCR, one entry per CDR3 protein. The data hold hundreds of thousands of distinct CDR3 sequences, with about three fifths observed a single time. Sequencing used blood. These TCRs come from a man younger than 40 in good health.

This clonotype was observed once. The chain is built from TRBV27 and TRBJ1-6, with D maybe TRBD1 (6 bases). CDR3 length: 17 amino acids. V lost 5 bases and J lost 6, with 20 bases in between. CDR1 MNHEY and CDR2 SMNVEV come from the germline V gene (reference sequence). This chain's CDR3 is CASSTSSLQGGNSPLHF. DNA for the CDR3: TGTGCCAGCAGTACATCTTCCCTACAGGGAGGTAATTCACCCCTCCACTTT.

The chain is built from TRBV5-1 and TRBJ2-1, with TRBD2 matching 10 bases. Germline trimming cut 4 bases from V and 5 bases from J; bases unmatched to any gene: 6. Germline values: CDR1 SGHRS, CDR2 YFSETQ. This CDR3 is 15 amino acids long. The DNA for the CDR3 is TGCGCCAGCAGCCGCTGGACTAGCGGAAACAATGAGCAGTTCTTC. It translates to CASSRWTSGNNEQFF.

In this sample, this clonotype turned up a few times. The chain is built from TRBV27 and TRBJ2-5, with D perhaps matching TRBD2 (6 bases). Germline V gene lookup returns CDR1 MNHEY and CDR2 SMNVEV (reference sequence). Trimming removed 4 bases at V and 7 bases at J, with 19 bases between. CDR3 size: 15 residues. The CDR3 loop is CASSSAWEARATQYF. In DNA form, the CDR3 reads TGTGCCAGCAGTTCCGCGTGGGAGGCGAGGGCGACCCAGTACTTC.

The chain uses TRBV9 and TRBJ2-5; the match to TRBD2 covers 11 bases. Germline-derived CDR1 and CDR2 are SGDLS and YYNGEE. Unmatched junction bases numbered 12, after V lost 3 bases and J lost 5 bases. The CDR3 contains 17 residues. CDR3 coding DNA: TGTGCCAGCAGCGATCCGACTAGCGGGGACATACGTGAGACCCAGTACTTC. This sequence encodes CASSDPTSGDIRETQYF. The full variable domain, its missing parts supplied by reference TRBV9 and TRBJ2-5, is DSGVTQTPKHLITATGQRVTLRCSPRSGDLSVYWYQQSLDQGLQFLIQYYNGEERAKGNILERFSAQQFPDLHSELNLSSLELGDSALYFCASSDPTSGDIRETQYFGPGTRLLVL.

This clonotype was observed at least ten times. The chain employs TRBV29-1 and TRBJ2-5; tentative D call: TRBD2 (5 bases). Germline loops: CDR1 SQVTM, CDR2 ANQGSEA. CDR3 length: 12 residues. Trimming removed 6 bases from V and 2 bases from J, with 10 bases in between. Here the CDR3 reads CSVAPGQETQYF. The DNA for the CDR3 is TGCAGCGTCGCACCGGGACAAGAGACCCAGTACTTC.